This T cell receptor (beta chain) was sequenced in a study of cytomegalovirus exposure and HLA in healthy donors (dated by TCRdb to the late 2010s). A note on the overall study: According to an earlier analysis of several hundred of the donors, some 170 million T cells yielded 100 million or so unique TCR beta sequences and about 280 Gb of sequence data. An early release covering just under 650 HLA-typed donors comprised about 290 gigabases of sequencing data and tens of millions of unique TCR sequences. The genetic ancestry cluster associated with self-reported Caucasian donors included about 81% of the 300 to 450 genotyped donors. The study aimed to test whether signatures of past pathogen exposure could be identified by cataloging public T cell receptors. The study used immunosequencing to profile the T cell repertoires of approximately 650 subjects and linked those repertoires to cytomegalovirus serostatus. Along with the approximately 600-subject first cohort, a separate validation cohort of over a hundred different subjects was used. To predict cytomegalovirus infection status, the study brought together high-throughput TCR immunosequencing, statistical association of individual TCRs with disease status, and machine learning. A later analysis re-analyzed previously published TCR beta repertoires from about 600 donors and added high-resolution HLA genotyping to study TCR occurrence patterns. The later analysis used no new phenotypic data to find candidate immune exposures, relying instead on TCR beta sequences and their occurrence across donors. An earlier analysis of approximately 630 of the donors applied high-throughput TCR beta sequencing to assess whether each TCR beta V gene segment acted as functional or pseudogenic. Donor age, sex, ethnicity and CMV serostatus were collected together with the repertoire data. A later genetic analysis used genome-wide SNP genotypes for about 55% of the 666 donors, treating that subset as a discovery cohort. All discovery cohort repertoires had been generated using a single sequencing platform. HLA typing covered class I and class II loci at four-digit resolution. The number of typed donors differed by locus: roughly 620-630 for A, B, C, DRB1 and DQB1; approximately 520 for DQA1; some 610 for DPA1; and some 430 for DPB1. About 5 DR-DQ haplotypes were handled as single units for association and clustering, since linkage in the cohort was strong. Among roughly 400 genotyped donors of the cohort, an average of approximately 240,000 unique TCR beta nucleotide sequences were sequenced per donor, roughly a sixth of them non-productive.

Library creation used the immunoSEQ multiplex PCR assay. A mixture of 60 forward primers for TCR Vbeta segments and 13 reverse primers for TCR Jbeta segments was used in the multiplex PCR. The CDR3 region of rearranged TCR beta genes was amplified from genomic DNA by a multiplex PCR assay. On the Illumina HiSeq System, the amplified TCR beta libraries were sequenced as 87-base-pair reads. The authors' pipeline ran thus. Across the 670 or so repertoires, a later analysis counted 80 million or so unique TCR beta chains, some 11 million of which were shared by at least two donors. Raw reads were error-corrected and collapsed into unique sequences by a nearest-neighbor algorithm in which closely related sequences were merged to remove PCR and sequencing errors. CDR3 sequences were aligned to IMGT reference sequences to assign V, D and J gene segments. Each retained sequence needed at least a six-nucleotide match to both a V gene segment and a J gene segment. A rearrangement was called productive if the CDR3 had no stop codons and remained in frame with V and J, and every other rearrangement was called non-productive. CDR3 was defined according to IMGT convention as the region running from the second conserved V-encoded cysteine to the conserved J-encoded phenylalanine. Sequences without an unambiguous match to a single V gene segment were excluded from the earlier analysis of 450 to 750 of the donors. In an earlier analysis of about 590 of the donors, a V segment was called functional when productive rearrangements were above 56.7%, and segregating when the standard deviation between donors exceeded 5%. A statistical classification framework was built to diagnose cytomegalovirus status from the catalog of TCR beta chain sequences. V and J gene assignment, in a later analysis, came from comparing TCR nucleotide sequences with IMGT/GENE-DB human TR gene sequences. In a later analysis, CDR3 sequences and most-parsimonious VDJ recombination scenarios were assigned using the TCRdist pipeline. In a later analysis, each TCR beta chain was defined by its CDR3 amino acid sequence together with its V-gene family, and reads without a unique V-gene family were excluded. In a later analysis, nearly 600 highly shared, low-generation-probability nucleotide sequences were removed to address suspected cross-contamination and a sequencing artifact. For each public chain, a later analysis derived a clonal expansion index from normalized ranks of inferred template counts within each repertoire. In a later analysis, generation probabilities were computed with a VDJ recombination model fitted to out-of-frame rearrangements, and the resulting probabilities were checked against IGoR. In a later analysis, hypergeometric tests were used to score TCR-TCR, TCR-HLA and TCR-CMV co-occurrence, with a repertoire-size bias correction applied to TCR pairs. To estimate false discovery rates, a later analysis permuted the HLA or CMV assignments 20 times. In a later analysis, co-occurring TCRs were grouped using DBSCAN, and TCRdist sequence similarity was added for clustering within HLA-allele-positive subsets. For co-occurrence clustering, repertoires with fewer than 30,000 or more than 120,000 public chains were excluded, along with about five repertoires with anomalous nucleotide sharing. Sourced from immuneACCESS, this table was stored by TCRdb with only in-frame sequences that have V and J called. A share of the clones is absent; for the studies checked, an unresolved V gene accounts for under half, and the remainder has no known explanation. From that table come the V and J calls and clone size; the DNA was used to work out D and trimming. The sample table shows 150,000 or so clones, and over 60% are seen once. The ten largest clones take up 2.5% to 3.5% of the sample.

On this clone: The antigen it recognizes is unknown. Qualities for individual bases were not recorded, and no much larger clone is one base off.

Broader findings and caveats from the paper: CMV serostatus was the only immune exposure information available for the cohort. According to the authors, the approach could potentially be generalized to other disease states and immunological phenotypes. At a false discovery rate of 0.05, a later analysis linked about 17,000 TCR beta sequences to specific HLA alleles. A few of the identified cytomegalovirus-associated TCR beta chains were confirmed in vitro to be specific for cytomegalovirus antigens. According to a later analysis, TCR association rates differed among HLA loci, with DRB1 alleles showing the most associated TCRs and HLA-C alleles showing the fewest. Several of the top co-occurrence clusters appeared to be linked to parvovirus B19, influenza, CMV and Epstein-Barr virus, according to a later analysis. Because some donors lacked HLA typing at each locus, the association tests relied only on the typed subset. The presence/absence analyses assumed that sequencing depth was roughly uniform across donors, and that assumption may not be true. A later genetic analysis associated a missense DCLRE1C variant with V-gene and J-gene trimming of TCR beta chains, and an independent cohort replicated the association. While some public TCRs were present in many individuals, most TCR sequences turned up only very rarely across donors. A total of roughly 160 TCR beta chains were listed by the study as associated with cytomegalovirus. Cytomegalovirus status was reported to be diagnosed by the classifier with high specificity and sensitivity in both the original and validation cohorts. A further reported finding was that TCR beta sequences accurately predicted the HLA-A and HLA-B alleles for most subjects in the first cohort. In this cohort, only TCR beta chains were sequenced, and detectable features were limited by the absence of alpha or paired-chain data. According to a later genetic analysis, donors in an Asian-associated ancestry cluster had fewer N-insertions in productive TCRs than the roughly 700-donor mean. A cluster of highly shared sequence variants was judged likely to represent a technical artifact of the sequencing pipeline. When HLA alleles, especially DR and DQ, strongly co-occurred, TCR associations were difficult to assign to individual alleles. Because the 87-base-pair reads could not distinguish some IMGT-functional V segments, including TRBV6-2 and TRBV6-3, those segments were excluded. A later analysis found that most CMV-associated TCR beta chains appeared HLA-restricted, with HLA associations seemingly driven largely by CMV exposure. An earlier analysis of around 600 of the donors showed that most TCR beta V segments appeared in productive rearrangements either about 90% or about 30% of the time, which broadly matched IMGT annotations. A later analysis found that HLA-associated TCR beta chains were more clonally expanded and had lower generation probabilities than equally common non-associated chains. Around 16 rarely observed V segments, including chromosome 9 orphons, were excluded from the earlier analysis of 550 to 700 of the donors because counts were too low. Correlated functional status among segregating V segments might reflect linkage disequilibrium, but an unknown experimental factor could not be ruled out.

The cohort was made up of 666 healthy bone marrow donors. At the time of sampling, all cohort members were nominally healthy, though unrecorded immune exposures were likely present. The donor tested CMV seropositive and was one of the 289 seropositive cohort members. Every donor gave a peripheral blood sample, and the peripheral blood mononuclear cells from that sample were used for TCR beta sequencing. The Qiagen DNeasy Blood Extraction Kit was used to extract genomic DNA from the blood cell samples. For this chain, trimming is 5 bases at the V end and 4 bases at the J end, and the number of junction bases without a gene match is 7. The CDR3 sequence holds 14 residues, the cysteine and phenylalanine included. Kept here is only the CDR3 DNA, which spans 42 bases and is read in frame from base 1. Sequences SGHVS (CDR1) and FQNEAQ (CDR2) are obtained from the germline V gene.

The chain uses TRBV7-8 and TRBJ1-1, and 7 bases in between align with TRBD1. This receptor was taken from a woman younger than 45 in good health and CMV-seropositive. The sequenced sample was PBMCs. Read as DNA, the sequence is TGTGCCAGCAGCCGCCAGGGGGGACCCACTGAAGCTTTCTTT. This gives the protein CASSRQGGPTEAFF.